These 15 T cell receptor beta chains came from one sample sequenced in a study of cytomegalovirus exposure and HLA in healthy donors. The PCR employed 60 Vbeta primers together with 13 Jbeta primers. Only in-frame clones appear in the TCRdb table, and some are missing; sequencing was by immunoSEQ multiplex PCR. The data show fewer than 130,000 clones, with around 80% seen just once and about 3.1% held by the top ten. Sequenced material: PBMCs. These TCRs come from a woman between 40 and 50 years old in good health and CMV-seronegative.

V usage is TRBV27 and J usage is TRBJ2-3; 11 nucleotides agree with TRBD2. Looked up from germline, CDR1 is MNHEY and CDR2 is SMNVEV (reference sequence). CDR3 length equals 16 residues. Losses at the gene ends were 4 bases for V and 4 bases for J; bases not matched to a gene: 7. The CDR3 DNA follows: TGTGCCAGCAGTTCCTTAGCGGGAGGGCCGTCAGATACGCAGTATTTT. It translates to CASSSLAGGPSDTQYF.

J is TRBJ2-2 and V is TRBV28, with D possibly being TRBD1 (5 bases). Germline-derived CDR1 and CDR2 are MDHEN and SYDVKM. With 3 bases removed from V and 6 bases from J, the gap between germline ends came to 14 bases. This CDR3 is built from 15 residues. The CDR3 here is CASSFSQGGAGELFF. CDR3 in DNA: TGTGCCAGCAGTTTCAGCCAGGGCGGCGCCGGGGAGCTGTTTTTT.

The count of this clone is one. This chain joins TRBV4-3 and TRBJ2-7, with no clear D. Trimming took off 0 bases at V and 7 bases at J, with 10 bases between the two ends. This CDR3 contains 13 residues. Germline CDR1 is LGHNA and CDR2 is YSLEER. CDR3 protein: CASSQDRRLEQYF. DNA for the CDR3: TGCGCCAGCAGCCAAGATAGGCGGTTGGAGCAGTACTTC.

This clone was counted a few times. This chain joins TRBV19 and TRBJ2-2, with TRBD2 matching 13 bases. The CDR3 loop spans 17 amino acids. Germline CDR1 and CDR2: LNHDA and SQIVND (reference sequence). V dropped 5 bases and J dropped 5; count of bases not matched to a gene: 8. DNA for the CDR3: TGTGCCAGTAGTTTCCGGACTAGCGGGAGTAGGACCGGGGAGCTGTTTTTT. It encodes CASSFRTSGSRTGELFF.

This clone was recorded only once. This same CDR3 is encoded by further DNA sequences in the sample. The chain links TRBV7-2 to TRBJ1-6, with 7 bases aligning to TRBD1. Germline-derived CDR1 and CDR2 are SGHTA and FQGNSA. This CDR3 comprises 13 residues. V shed 2 bases, J shed 10 bases, and the junction held 2 bases outside the gene matches. The CDR3 DNA is TGTGCCAGCAGCTTAAGGGGGCAGTCACCCCTCCACTTT. It yields the protein CASSLRGQSPLHF.

The rearrangement joins TRBV28 to TRBJ1-5, with 7 positions matching TRBD1. The CDR3 has 13 amino acids. J lost 5 bases, V lost 6 bases, and 4 bases had no gene match. Germline assignment: CDR1 MDHEN and CDR2 SYDVKM. This chain's CDR3 is CASRTGAYQPQHF. The CDR3 nucleotides are TGTGCCAGCAGAACAGGGGCTTATCAGCCCCAGCATTTT.

The rearrangement links TRBV2 to TRBJ2-1; possible D gene TRBD2, 6 bases. V dropped 6 bases and J dropped 7 bases, with 13 bases sitting between them. There are 13 residues in the CDR3. Germline CDR1 and CDR2: SNHLY and FYNNEI. DNA for the CDR3: TGTGCCAGCAGGAAGGGAGGAGGGAATGAGCAGTTCTTC. Translating it yields CASRKGGGNEQFF. The full variable domain, with the rest looked up from reference TRBV2 and TRBJ2-1, is EPEVTQTPSHQVTQMGQEVILRCVPISNHLYFYWYRQILGQKVEFLVSFYNNEISEKSEIFDDQFSVERPDGSNFTLKIRSTKLEDSAMYFCASRKGGGNEQFFGPGTRLTVL.

The chain is built from TRBV7-9 and TRBJ2-3; 10 positions agree with TRBD2. The CDR3 has 18 amino acids. Germline V gene sequence: CDR1 SEHNR, CDR2 FQNEAQ (reference sequence). J gave up 4 bases and V 5 bases, and 15 bases lay outside the gene matches. The CDR3: CASSPFGLAGVGSDTQYF. For the CDR3, the DNA is TGTGCCAGCAGCCCCTTTGGGCTAGCGGGAGTAGGGTCAGATACGCAGTATTTT.

J is TRBJ1-5 and V is TRBV19; unclear D gene. Germline values: CDR1 LNHDA, CDR2 SQIVND (reference sequence). The CDR3 has 12 amino acids. Trimming pared 11 bases from V and 4 bases from J, leaving 12 bases between. The CDR3 bases are TGTGCCGGAAGGACGGGGAATCAGCCCCAGCATTTT. As protein: CAGRTGNQPQHF.

This clone was observed a few times. V is TRBV27 and J is TRBJ1-2, with D possibly TRBD1 on 6 matching bases. Germline CDR1 reads MNHEY; CDR2 reads SMNVEV (reference sequence). CDR3 length: 14 residues. V shed 5 bases and J shed 7 bases, with 17 bases lying between them. The CDR3 reads CASSLEQGSSGYTF. In DNA, the CDR3 is TGTGCCAGCAGTCTAGAACAGGGTTCGAGTGGCTACACCTTC.

In regard to this clone: The sample contains more than one DNA sequence encoding this CDR3. The chain uses TRBV5-1 and TRBJ2-3; D perhaps matches TRBD1 (6 bases). V dropped 0 bases and J dropped 1 base, with 6 bases sitting between them. This CDR3 has 14 amino acids. Germline V lookup: CDR1 SGHRS, CDR2 YFSETQ. CDR3 nucleotides: TGCGCCAGCAGCTTGGCAGGGGGCACAGATACGCAGTATTTT. It is translated as CASSLAGGTDTQYF.

The chain recombines TRBV19 with TRBJ2-1, with TRBD2 matching 10 bases. The CDR3 consists of 17 residues. V trimming: 3 bases; J trimming: 6 bases; junction bases outside the gene matches: 11. CDR1 is LNHDA, CDR2 SQIVND, per germline (reference sequence). The CDR3 loop is CASSISTGVAGGNEQFF. The CDR3 DNA follows: TGTGCCAGTAGTATCTCCACTGGGGTAGCGGGAGGCAATGAGCAGTTCTTC.

CDR3 DNA sequence: TGTGCCATCAGTCAGGGGGCTGCTGAAGCTTTCTTT. As protein: CAISQGAAEAFF. The J gene is TRBJ1-1, the V gene TRBV10-3, with TRBD1 matching over 8 bases. The J segment lost 6 bases and the V segment lost 5 bases, leaving 2 bases of the junction unmatched. CDR1 and CDR2 (germline): ENHRY, SYGVKD. This CDR3 is 12 amino acids long.

The V and J genes are TRBV10-3 and TRBJ1-3, with 7 bases lining up with TRBD1. V lost 1 base, J lost 3 bases, and 0 bases stayed unmatched. Germline CDR1 and CDR2: ENHRY and SYGVKD. This CDR3 is 14 amino acids long. DNA of the CDR3: TGTGCCATCAGTGAGTGGGACAGTGGAAACACCATATATTTT. Amino acids: CAISEWDSGNTIYF.

V gene TRBV9 combines with J gene TRBJ2-2, with TRBD2 identical over 12 bases. This CDR3 has 18 residues. The J segment lost 4 bases and the V segment lost 0 bases, leaving 7 bases of the junction unmatched. CDR1 SGDLS and CDR2 YYNGEE come from the germline V gene. CDR3 region: CASSVEASGGAVTGELFF. The CDR3, as DNA: TGTGCCAGCAGCGTAGAGGCTAGCGGGGGGGCCGTCACCGGGGAGCTGTTTTTT.